The next 14 T cell receptor beta chains were all read from a single sample in a study of cytomegalovirus exposure and HLA in healthy donors. Sequenced by immunoSEQ multiplex PCR; TCRdb stores in-frame clones only, minus some. Counted here are tens of thousands of clones, roughly 94% occurring once; the ten biggest clones make up about 2.1%. Sequenced: PBMCs. Source of these receptors: a man aged 18-30 years in good health and CMV-seronegative.

J is TRBJ2-7 and V is TRBV6-1, with D unclear. Trimming shortened V by 1 base and J by 2 bases, and 9 bases separated the two germline ends. The CDR3 sequence is 14 residues long. Looked up from germline, CDR1 is MNHNS and CDR2 is SASEGT. The CDR3 sequence: CASSEGPRAYEQYF. The CDR3 DNA reads as TGTGCCAGCAGTGAAGGCCCACGGGCCTACGAGCAGTACTTC.

This clone was counted once. The genes are TRBV2 and TRBJ2-5; TRBD1 aligns across 7 bases. The trim removed 6 bases at V and 4 bases at J, leaving 8 bases unmatched. Germline CDR1 SNHLY, CDR2 FYNNEI. The length of the CDR3 is 14 residues. CDR3 residues: CASSLTGQAETQYF. The CDR3 region has the DNA TGTGCCAGCAGCTTGACAGGGCAAGCAGAGACCCAGTACTTC.

This sequence joins TRBV28 and TRBJ2-7, with a weak D call TRBD2 (5 bases). Germline assignment: CDR1 MDHEN and CDR2 SYDVKM. The CDR3 spans 14 residues. Trimming shortened V by 4 bases and J by 1 base, and 11 bases separated the two germline ends. CDR3 sequence: CASSSPGDSYEQYF. CDR3 nucleotides: TGTGCCAGCAGTTCCCCCGGGGATTCCTACGAGCAGTACTTC.

The chain is built from TRBV7-8 and TRBJ2-1; 13 nucleotides agree with TRBD2. Trimming removed 2 bases from V and 9 bases from J; junction bases left unmatched: 13. Germline-derived CDR1 and CDR2 are SGHVS and FQNEAQ. The CDR3 has 18 amino acids. The CDR3 loop is CASSLTAFTSGRDAEQFF. In DNA, the CDR3 is TGTGCCAGCAGCTTAACCGCTTTCACTAGCGGGAGGGACGCTGAGCAGTTCTTC.

V and J are TRBV19 and TRBJ2-1; weak D call: TRBD1 (5 bases). CDR1 and CDR2 (germline): LNHDA, SQIVND (reference sequence). V lost 11 bases and J lost 10, with 15 bases in between. The CDR3 extends over 11 amino acids. The CDR3 DNA is TGTGCCGCCGGCCGGTACAGGGAGCAGTTCTTC. It yields the protein CAAGRYREQFF.

This chain connects TRBV13 to TRBJ1-2; possibly TRBD1 for D (6 bases). Between the trimmed V and J ends, which lost 5 bases and 2 bases, there was a span of 9 bases. The germline CDR1 and CDR2 sequences are PRHDT and FYEKMQ (reference sequence). The CDR3 has 13 residues. In DNA form, the CDR3 reads TGTGCCAGCAGCCATCAGGGGAACTATGGCTACACCTTC. Its translation: CASSHQGNYGYTF. The full variable domain, rest sourced from reference TRBV13 and TRBJ1-2, is AAGVIQSPRHLIKEKRETATLKCYPIPRHDTVYWYQQGPGQDPQFLISFYEKMQSDKGSIPDRFSAQQFSDYHSELNMSSLELGDSALYFCASSHQGNYGYTFGSGTRLTVV.

The rearrangement joins TRBV7-6 to TRBJ1-1; TRBD1 might be the D (5 bases). This CDR3 spans 14 amino acids. The V gene lost 5 bases and the J gene lost 0 bases, with 10 bases spanning the gap. Germline CDR1 and CDR2: SGHVS and FNYEAQ. CDR3 amino acids: CASSEDTVNTEAFF. The CDR3 nucleotides are TGTGCCAGCAGCGAGGACACCGTGAACACTGAAGCTTTCTTT.

The chain has TRBV7-9 and TRBJ2-5, with 7 bases fitting TRBD2. V lost 2 bases and J lost 4; bases outside the gene matches: 4. Germline loops: CDR1 SEHNR, CDR2 FQNEAQ (reference sequence). The CDR3 extends over 14 amino acids. CDR3 DNA sequence: TGTGCCAGCAGCTTATCGGGGAGGGGAGAGACCCAGTACTTC. Encoded protein: CASSLSGRGETQYF.

The CDR3 region is CASSGGQLYEQYF. In nucleotides, the CDR3 is TGTGCCAGCAGTGGAGGGCAGCTGTACGAGCAGTACTTC. J is TRBJ2-7 and V is TRBV6-1; D is possibly TRBD2 (5 bases). Per the germline V gene, CDR1 is MNHNS and CDR2 is SASEGT. The length of the CDR3 is 13 residues. V was shortened by 4 bases and J by 4 bases, with 11 bases between the two germline ends.

The genes are TRBV6-5 and TRBJ2-3; D may be TRBD2 (5 bases). Germline lookup yields CDR1 MNHEY and CDR2 SVGAGI. CDR3 size: 16 residues. Trimming removed 0 bases at V and 1 base at J, with 11 bases between. The CDR3 DNA sequence: TGTGCCAGCAGTTACTCGAAAAGCGGACGCACAGATACGCAGTATTTT. The encoded protein is CASSYSKSGRTDTQYF.

V and J are TRBV19 and TRBJ2-7, with D hard to call. V gave up 1 base and J gave up 2 bases, with 6 bases separating them. CDR1 LNHDA and CDR2 SQIVND come from the germline V gene (reference sequence). There are 13 residues in the CDR3. The chain's CDR3 is CASSIATAYEQYF. Here the CDR3 DNA reads TGTGCCAGTAGTATAGCTACAGCCTACGAGCAGTACTTC.

The chain's CDR3 is CASSHGKDRDQPQHF. The CDR3 DNA follows: TGTGCCAGCAGCCATGGTAAAGACAGGGATCAGCCCCAGCATTTT. V is TRBV5-4 and J is TRBJ1-5; 7 nucleotides line up with TRBD1. CDR3 length: 15 amino acids. From germline, CDR1 is SGHNT and CDR2 YYREEE (reference sequence). J was trimmed by 5 bases and V by 4 bases; bases with no gene match: 9.

The chain couples TRBV7-2 to TRBJ2-7, with D possibly being TRBD2 (6 bases). Trimming left V 2 bases short and J 5 bases short, with 16 bases between. In germline, CDR1 is SGHTA, CDR2 FQGNSA. The CDR3 runs 15 residues. CDR3 amino acids: CASSLSGGTGDEQYF. Here the CDR3 DNA reads TGTGCCAGCAGCTTAAGCGGAGGGACCGGCGACGAGCAGTACTTC.

The sample holds one count of this clone. The chain links TRBV12-5 to TRBJ2-3; the D gene is possibly TRBD2 (6 bases). The CDR3 loop spans 14 amino acids. Germline CDR1 and CDR2: LGHNT and FRNRAP. V was cut by 1 base and J by 6 bases, with 11 bases left in between. The CDR3 spells CASGLGRDADTQYF. Here the CDR3 DNA reads TGTGCTAGTGGTTTGGGGCGGGATGCGGATACGCAGTATTTT.